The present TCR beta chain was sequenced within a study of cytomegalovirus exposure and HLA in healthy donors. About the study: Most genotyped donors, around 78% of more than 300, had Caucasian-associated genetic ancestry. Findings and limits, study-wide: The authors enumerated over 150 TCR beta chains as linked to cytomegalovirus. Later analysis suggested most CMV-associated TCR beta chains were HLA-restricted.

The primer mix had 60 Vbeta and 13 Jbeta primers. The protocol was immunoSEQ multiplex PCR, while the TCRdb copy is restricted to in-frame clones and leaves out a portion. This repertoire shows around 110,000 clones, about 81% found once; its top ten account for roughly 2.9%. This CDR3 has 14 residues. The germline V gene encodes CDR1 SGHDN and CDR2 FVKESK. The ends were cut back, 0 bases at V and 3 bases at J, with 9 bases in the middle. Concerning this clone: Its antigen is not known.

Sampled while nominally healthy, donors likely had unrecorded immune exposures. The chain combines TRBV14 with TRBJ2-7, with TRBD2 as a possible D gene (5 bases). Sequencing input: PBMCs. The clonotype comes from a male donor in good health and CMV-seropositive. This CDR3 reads CASSQDYGDYEQYF. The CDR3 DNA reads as TGTGCCAGCAGCCAAGATTACGGGGACTACGAGCAGTACTTC.